This TCR beta chain was recorded in a study of human T cells and chemical hapten exposure. Authors' methods: TCRs per sample had a median of approximately 100,000 and ranged from roughly 20,000 to 700,000. A single record per CDR3 protein comes from TCRdb applying MiXCR to the RACE reads. These V and J calls originate from TCRdb's pipeline instead of the authors' own analysis. The table has around 33,000 distinct CDR3 sequences, around 12% seen once. Whole-study findings and limits: DPC sensitization did not alter TCRs above 1 in 1000 frequency. Clustering by CDR3 similarity yielded significantly more large clusters from expanded TCRs than controls.

The CDR3 has 14 amino acids. The germline gives CDR1 WSHSY, CDR2 SAAADI. Unmatched junction bases numbered 3, after V lost 1 base and J lost 4 bases. The time point was: pre-sensitization, week 0. Treatment: therapeutic diphenylcyclopropenone sensitization with weekly scalp DPC. Total RNA came from unfractionated whole blood. Blood draws came first, before each patch test. The table lists this clonotype with many counts. Its specificity is not known. The chain employs TRBV10-2 and TRBJ2-5, with 7 bases aligning to TRBD2. This TCR was sampled from a middle-aged woman with alopecia areata. Some clones in this sample may be carry-over from other donors' samples. The source material was whole blood, sampled in connection with sensitization to the hapten diphenylcyclopropenone (DPC). The CDR3 region is CASSEWGGRETQYF. CDR3 nucleotides: TGCGCCAGCAGTGAGTGGGGAGGGCGAGAGACCCAGTACTTC.